The 32 T cell receptor beta chains below all came from one sample that was sequenced in a study of blood T cell repertoires in COVID-19. The assay was immunoSEQ multiplex PCR, and TCRdb's table has in-frame clones only and misses some. The sample carries about 120,000 clones, roughly 84% recorded once. Sample: peripheral blood. The receptors were sampled from a man in his 60s with acute or convalescent COVID-19.

The chain is built from TRBV18 and TRBJ2-7; 8 nucleotides match TRBD1. V lost 3 bases to trimming and J lost 2 bases; unmatched junction nucleotides: 6. The germline V gene encodes CDR1 KGHSH and CDR2 LQKENI. The CDR3 totals 15 residues. CDR3 bases: TGTGCCAGCTCACCTCAGGGACAGGCAGCCTACGAGCAGTACTTC. Translation: CASSPQGQAAYEQYF. The variable domain in full, completed from reference TRBV18 and TRBJ2-7, reads NAGVMQNPRHLVRRRGQEARLRCSPMKGHSHVYWYRQLPEEGLKFMVYLQKENIIDESGMPKERFSAEFPKEGPSILRIQQVVRGDSAAYFCASSPQGQAAYEQYFGPGTRLTVT.

V usage is TRBV19 and J usage is TRBJ1-3; TRBD1 matches at 9 bases. CDR1 and CDR2 (germline): LNHDA, SQIVND (reference sequence). The ends lost 5 bases at V and 2 bases at J; junction bases unmatched: 7. The CDR3 has 16 residues. The CDR3 DNA sequence: TGTGCCAGTAGTGAGATGGGACAGGGCCCTGGAAACACCATATATTTT. It specifies CASSEMGQGPGNTIYF.

This clone appeared a few times. The chain uses TRBV29-1 and TRBJ2-4; D is unresolved. From germline, CDR1 is SQVTM and CDR2 ANQGSEA. V was shortened by 3 bases and J by 11 bases, with 11 bases between the two germline ends. This CDR3 spans 11 amino acids. The CDR3 DNA reads TGCAGCGTTGACACCGGGTGGGTTCAGTACTTC. This sequence encodes CSVDTGWVQYF.

This chain connects TRBV10-2 to TRBJ1-2; 7 bases agree with TRBD1. This CDR3 has 15 amino acids. Per germline, CDR1 WSHSY and CDR2 SAAADI. Unmatched junction bases numbered 11, after V lost 6 bases and J lost 4 bases. The CDR3 DNA sequence: TGCGCCAGCAGGTATTCCGGGACAGCTTCCTATGGCTACACCTTC. As protein: CASRYSGTASYGYTF.

V gene TRBV7-3 combines with J gene TRBJ2-3; TRBD2 aligns across 10 bases. J was trimmed by 0 bases and V by 11 bases; bases with no gene match: 17. CDR3 size: 18 residues. Germline CDR1 is SGHTA and CDR2 is FQGTGA. CDR3 DNA sequence: TGTGCCCCTTTGGGGGAGCGGGAGGGTGCTAGGAGCACAGATACGCAGTATTTT. This gives the protein CAPLGEREGARSTDTQYF.

This chain joins TRBV25-1 and TRBJ1-6; 8 bases match TRBD1. Germline CDR1 reads MGHDK; CDR2 reads SYGVNS. CDR3 length equals 15 residues. Trimming at V came to 1 base and at J to 9 bases, leaving 5 bases not matched to a gene. The CDR3 loop is CASSELPGGGSPLHF. The CDR3 nucleotides are TGTGCCAGCAGTGAATTACCAGGGGGCGGTTCACCCCTCCACTTT.

The table lists this clone with a few counts. V usage is TRBV28 and J usage is TRBJ1-2, with D unresolved. CDR3 size: 12 residues. With 5 bases removed from V and 7 bases from J, the gap between germline ends came to 11 bases. Germline CDR1 and CDR2: MDHEN and SYDVKM. CDR3 sequence: CASSPSQVGYTF. DNA for the CDR3: TGTGCCAGCAGTCCCTCCCAGGTTGGCTACACCTTC.

The table lists this clone with a few counts. This rearrangement joins TRBV13 to TRBJ2-7, with 9 bases matching TRBD1. CDR1 is PRHDT and CDR2 is FYEKMQ in the germline V gene (reference sequence). This CDR3 is 16 amino acids long. The junction had 12 bases not matched to a gene; V was cut back by 5 bases and J by 4 bases. As DNA, the CDR3 is TGTGCCAGCAGCCCCCCCGGGACAGGGCGGACTTACGAGCAGTACTTC. It is translated as CASSPPGTGRTYEQYF.

This chain links TRBV19 with TRBJ2-3; TRBD2 matches 10 bases. There are 18 residues in the CDR3. Germline values: CDR1 LNHDA, CDR2 SQIVND (reference sequence). V lost 4 bases to trimming and J lost 3 bases; unmatched junction nucleotides: 13. In DNA form, the CDR3 reads TGTGCCAGTAGTAAACGCAGCGGGAGGGCCGGGCGGACAGATACGCAGTATTTT. Translating gives CASSKRSGRAGRTDTQYF.

The chain has TRBV3-1 (or the pseudogene TRBV3-2) and TRBJ2-5; no reliable D call. The V gene lost 0 bases and the J gene lost 6 bases, with 5 bases spanning the gap. This CDR3 is built from 12 residues. CDR1 is LGHDT, CDR2 YNNKEL, per germline (reference sequence). CDR3 in amino acids: CASSQDPKTQYF. The CDR3 nucleotides read TGTGCCAGCAGCCAAGATCCCAAGACCCAGTACTTC.

This clone showed up just a few times. The chain employs TRBV11-2 and TRBJ1-1; the match to TRBD1 covers 8 bases. CDR3 length equals 14 residues. Germline loops: CDR1 SGHAT, CDR2 FQNNGV. Trimming removed 4 bases from V and 2 bases from J; junction bases left unmatched: 3. CDR3 bases: TGTGCCAGCAGCTCTGGACAGGGTAACACTGAAGCTTTCTTT. Translated, it gives CASSSGQGNTEAFF.

V and J are TRBV5-1 and TRBJ2-3; 7 bases line up with TRBD1. V lost 4 bases, J lost 13 bases, and 18 bases stayed unmatched. This CDR3 comprises 15 residues. Germline V gene data show CDR1 as SGHRS and CDR2 as YFSETQ. In nucleotides, the CDR3 is TGCGCCAGCAGCCCCCGGACAGGAGGAGCGTCAAGGGAGTATTTT. The encoded protein is CASSPRTGGASREYF. The full variable domain, completed using reference TRBV5-1 and TRBJ2-3, is KAGVTQTPRYLIKTRGQQVTLSCSPISGHRSVSWYQQTPGQGLQFLFEYFSETQRNKGNFPGRFSGRQFSNSRSEMNVSTLELGDSALYLCASSPRTGGASREYFGPGTRLTVL.

The chain links TRBV7-8 to TRBJ2-5; D is perhaps TRBD2 (7 bases). Trimming pared 0 bases from V and 2 bases from J, leaving 13 bases between. The CDR3 extends over 16 amino acids. Germline lookup yields CDR1 SGHVS and CDR2 FQNEAQ. CDR3 in amino acids: CASSLANRGGQETQYF. The CDR3 nucleotides read TGTGCCAGCAGCTTAGCGAATAGGGGGGGGCAAGAGACCCAGTACTTC.

The chain uses TRBV28 and TRBJ1-2; D perhaps matches TRBD1 (5 bases). This CDR3 has 12 amino acids. The V gene lost 5 bases and the J gene lost 7 bases, with 11 bases spanning the gap. The germline V gene encodes CDR1 MDHEN and CDR2 SYDVKM. The CDR3 sequence: CASSAGLVGYTF. Here the CDR3 DNA reads TGTGCCAGCAGTGCAGGGCTTGTTGGCTACACCTTC.

This clone appeared a few times. The chain combines TRBV24-1 with TRBJ2-5; possibly TRBD1 for D (6 bases). Germline V CDR1 and CDR2: KGHDR, SFDVKD. Trimming took 5 bases from V and 4 from J, leaving 16 bases between them. CDR3 length equals 15 residues. CDR3 sequence (DNA): TGTGCCACCAGTGCCGTTACAGGGCTCAGAGAGACCCAGTACTTC. Translating gives CATSAVTGLRETQYF.

The chain links TRBV19 to TRBJ1-4; maybe TRBD1 (6 bases). The CDR3 is made up of 15 amino acids. The germline V gene has CDR1 LNHDA and CDR2 SQIVND (reference sequence). V lost 6 bases, J lost 3 bases, and 14 bases lay in between. Here the CDR3 reads CASRPQDSPNEKLFF. CDR3 nucleotide sequence: TGTGCCAGTAGACCTCAGGACAGCCCTAATGAAAAACTGTTTTTT.

In this sample, this clone turned up many times. The CDR3 DNA reads as TGTGCCAGCAGTGGTCAGGGGGCTCGCGGGGCCAACGTCCTGACTTTC. Residues: CASSGQGARGANVLTF. This sequence joins TRBV25-1 and TRBJ2-6; TRBD1 matches 8 bases. The trim removed 4 bases at V and 4 bases at J, leaving 6 bases unmatched. Germline assignment: CDR1 MGHDK and CDR2 SYGVNS. The CDR3 spans 16 residues.

The chain combines TRBV19 with TRBJ1-5; D possibly corresponds to TRBD1 (5 bases). Per the germline V gene, CDR1 is LNHDA and CDR2 is SQIVND (reference sequence). The CDR3 has 14 residues. V lost 7 bases, J lost 9 bases, and 19 bases lay in between. The CDR3 protein is CASTFGGSSSPQHF. As DNA, the CDR3 is TGTGCCAGTACCTTCGGGGGGTCCTCATCGCCCCAGCATTTT.

The chain recombines TRBV6-6 with TRBJ2-7; a weak D match, TRBD1 (6 bases). Germline V gene data show CDR1 as MNHNY and CDR2 as SVGAGI (reference sequence). V was clipped by 5 bases and J by 4 bases, with 18 bases between them. The CDR3 spans 15 residues. This chain's CDR3 is CASSPSRTARYEQYF. The CDR3, as DNA: TGTGCCAGCAGTCCCTCCCGGACAGCTCGGTACGAGCAGTACTTC.

This clone was counted only a few times. The chain is built from TRBV6-5 and TRBJ2-7, with 8 bases matching TRBD1. CDR1 is MNHEY and CDR2 is SVGAGI in the germline V gene. This CDR3 spans 12 amino acids. The V gene end was trimmed by 6 bases and the J gene end by 5 bases; junction bases not matched to a gene: 3. CDR3 amino acids: CASRTGAHEQYF. Written as DNA, the CDR3 is TGTGCCAGCAGGACAGGGGCCCACGAGCAGTACTTC.

This rearrangement joins TRBV19 to TRBJ2-3, with D maybe TRBD1 (6 bases). This CDR3 region has 18 residues. Looked up from germline, CDR1 is LNHDA and CDR2 is SQIVND (reference sequence). Between the trimmed V and J ends, which lost 9 bases and 2 bases, there was a span of 27 bases. CDR3 bases: TGTGCCAGGAACGCTCCCAGACCTGGGGGCGGTTACACAGATACGCAGTATTTT. Residues: CARNAPRPGGGYTDTQYF.

The V gene is TRBV5-1, the J gene TRBJ2-4, with D uncertain. V lost 0 bases and J lost 2, with 9 bases in between. Germline CDR1 reads SGHRS; CDR2 reads YFSETQ. The CDR3 extends over 15 amino acids. The CDR3 bases are TGCGCCAGCAGCTTGGGTCTCAGGACCAAAAACATTCAGTACTTC. It specifies CASSLGLRTKNIQYF.

The chain uses TRBV9 and TRBJ2-2, with no clear D. This CDR3 has 14 residues. From germline, CDR1 is SGDLS and CDR2 YYNGEE. Trimming took 0 bases from V and 6 from J, leaving 9 bases between them. CDR3 protein: CASSVGRRSGELFF. The CDR3, as DNA: TGTGCCAGCAGCGTAGGTCGGAGATCCGGGGAGCTGTTTTTT.

The rearrangement uses TRBV6-1 and TRBJ2-2; 8 bases map to TRBD2. V was clipped by 1 base and J by 5 bases; unmatched bases: 9. The CDR3 is 17 residues long. CDR1 MNHNS and CDR2 SASEGT come from the germline V gene. This CDR3 is CASSEGFGTRWTGELFF. CDR3 DNA: TGTGCCAGCAGTGAAGGGTTCGGGACTAGATGGACCGGGGAGCTGTTTTTT.

The CDR3: CASKAGSSGNTIYF. DNA for the CDR3: TGTGCCAGCAAAGCAGGGTCGTCTGGAAACACCATATATTTT. The rearrangement links TRBV28 to TRBJ1-3; possible D gene TRBD1, 5 bases. The germline CDR1 and CDR2 sequences are MDHEN and SYDVKM. Trimming took 7 bases from V and 1 from J, leaving 11 bases between them. The CDR3 covers 14 residues.

This chain joins TRBV5-5 and TRBJ2-1, with 9 bases that match TRBD1. The CDR3 contains 16 residues. V trimming: 0 bases; J trimming: 1 base; junction bases outside the gene matches: 2. Germline CDR1 SGHKS, CDR2 YYEKEE (reference sequence). The CDR3 protein is CASSLGGQGSYNEQFF. In nucleotides, the CDR3 is TGTGCCAGCAGCTTGGGGGGACAGGGTTCCTACAATGAGCAGTTCTTC.

The chain combines TRBV28 with TRBJ2-7; D is possibly TRBD2 (5 bases). V was cut by 2 bases and J by 0 bases, with 14 bases left in between. This CDR3 contains 16 residues. CDR1 MDHEN and CDR2 SYDVKM come from the germline V gene. The chain's CDR3 is CASSLPRTPHSYEQYF. Here the CDR3 DNA reads TGTGCCAGCAGTTTACCTCGGACTCCTCACTCCTACGAGCAGTACTTC.

The CDR3 sequence: CASSLGRVNQPQHF. The CDR3 region has the DNA TGTGCCAGCAGCTTAGGCAGGGTAAATCAGCCCCAGCATTTT. The chain joins TRBV5-6 to TRBJ1-5; a possible D gene is TRBD1 (5 bases). Germline V lookup: CDR1 SGHDT, CDR2 YYEEEE. This CDR3 spans 14 amino acids. Trimming took off 2 bases at V and 4 bases at J, with 10 bases between the two ends.

Worth noting for this clone: Additional DNA sequences in this sample encode the identical CDR3. The V call is TRBV20-1, the J call TRBJ1-5, with no clear D. Trimming removed 3 bases from V and 1 base from J, with 4 bases in between. The length of the CDR3 is 12 residues. Germline CDR1 is DFQATT and CDR2 is SNEGSKA (reference sequence). Here the CDR3 reads CSASPSNQPQHF. The CDR3 DNA reads TGCAGTGCTAGTCCAAGCAATCAGCCCCAGCATTTT.

The chain carries TRBV20-1 and TRBJ2-2, with no clear D. V lost 3 bases to trimming and J lost 7 bases, with 18 bases between them. The CDR3 contains 15 residues. Per the germline V gene, CDR1 is DFQATT and CDR2 is SNEGSKA (reference sequence). This CDR3 reads CSASSNGGLLGELFF. The CDR3 region has the DNA TGCAGTGCTAGTTCCAATGGTGGCTTGCTCGGGGAGCTGTTTTTT.

A few counts support this clone. The CDR3 DNA reads TGTGCCAGCAGCGTAGGCGGAGCCGTGCGGGAAAACACTGAAGCTTTCTTT. Protein: CASSVGGAVRENTEAFF. The chain has TRBV9 and TRBJ1-1; D gene ambiguous. The CDR3 sequence is 17 residues long. The V gene's germline CDR1 is SGDLS and CDR2 YYNGEE. The V gene lost 0 bases and the J gene lost 2 bases, with 17 bases spanning the gap.

The J gene is TRBJ2-2, the V gene TRBV6-4; perhaps TRBD2 as D (6 bases). Germline CDR1 and CDR2: MRHNA and SNTAGT. CDR3 length: 13 amino acids. Trimming pared 4 bases from V and 7 bases from J, leaving 10 bases between. CDR3 residues: CASSALAFGELFF. CDR3 DNA: TGTGCCAGCAGTGCACTAGCATTCGGGGAGCTGTTTTTT.